Listed below are T cell receptor beta chains from one sample, sequenced in a study of blood T cell repertoires in COVID-19. This table comes from immunoSEQ multiplex PCR, and its TCRdb copy is limited to in-frame clones, with some not included. This table has about 23,000 clones, roughly 94% appearing once. Source material: peripheral blood. Receptor source: a woman in her 50s with active COVID-19. Both conserved end residues are part of each CDR3. The D gene is left open where the match is weak. A row's size may be missing; if present it is once, few, many or a size class.

D: .; J: TRBJ2-7; size: .; V: TRBV28; DNA: TGTGCCAGCAGTTCCGCGACAGTACCATACGAGCAGTACTTC; CDR3: CASSSATVPYEQYF
D: TRBD1; J: TRBJ1-2; size: .; V: TRBV5-6; DNA: TGTGCCAGCAGCTTGGGGAGGCAGGGGGTTATCTATGGCTACACCTTC; CDR3: CASSLGRQGVIYGYTF
D: TRBD2; J: TRBJ2-3; size: .; V: TRBV9; DNA: TGTGCCAGCAGCGTAGGGGGACTAGCGGGGACAAATACGCAGTATTTT; CDR3: CASSVGGLAGTNTQYF
D: .; J: TRBJ2-5; size: .; V: TRBV4-2; DNA: TGTGCCAGCAGCCAAGAGGCGTCTGGGGTTAGACAGCCGAACTTC; CDR3: CASSQEASGVRQPNF
D: TRBD2; J: TRBJ2-3; size: .; V: TRBV5-4; DNA: TGTGCCAGCAGCTTCAGCGCGGGGGGCACAGATACGCAGTATTTT; CDR3: CASSFSAGGTDTQYF
D: .; J: TRBJ2-1; size: .; V: TRBV18; DNA: TGTGCCAGCTCACCACCCGAGGCTAATGAGCAGTTCTTC; CDR3: CASSPPEANEQFF
D: .; J: TRBJ2-3; size: once; V: TRBV21-1; DNA: TGTGCCAGCAGCAAGAACGGGGGGTTCACAGATACGCAGTATTTT; CDR3: CASSKNGGFTDTQYF
D: TRBD1; J: TRBJ1-1; size: .; V: TRBV7-9; DNA: TGTGCCAGCAGCTTACAAGGGGGCGCGAACACTGAAGCTTTCTTT; CDR3: CASSLQGGANTEAFF
D: TRBD1; J: TRBJ2-2; size: once; V: TRBV28; DNA: TGTGCCAGCAGTTTATTTTCAGGGGGGAACACCGGGGAGCTGTTTTTT; CDR3: CASSLFSGGNTGELFF
D: TRBD1; J: TRBJ1-5; size: once; V: TRBV27; DNA: TGTGCCAGCAGTTTGGGACAGGACCATAATCAGCCCCAGCATTTT; CDR3: CASSLGQDHNQPQHF
D: .; J: TRBJ2-5; size: .; V: TRBV19; DNA: TGTGCCACTCGAGCCGACTCCCAAGAGACCCAGTACTTC; CDR3: CATRADSQETQYF
D: .; J: TRBJ2-7; size: .; V: TRBV28; DNA: TGTGCCAGCAGTAACTATGGTAATTACGAGCAGTACTTC; CDR3: CASSNYGNYEQYF
D: .; J: TRBJ1-4; size: .; V: TRBV28; DNA: TGTGCCAGCAGGGGTGACCAGGGCTCGTATGAAAAACTGTTTTTT; CDR3: CASRGDQGSYEKLFF
D: .; J: TRBJ2-3; size: .; V: TRBV18; DNA: TGTGCCAGCTCAAGCGCAAGCTCGAGTGCAGATACGCAGTATTTT; CDR3: CASSSASSSADTQYF
D: .; J: TRBJ1-2; size: .; V: TRBV7-6; DNA: TGTGCCAGCAGCCAATTTTCCCAGGGCGCTGGCTACACCTTC; CDR3: CASSQFSQGAGYTF
D: .; J: TRBJ2-6; size: once; V: TRBV5-1; DNA: TGCGCCAGCAGCTCGACAGGTTCCCTCTCTGGGGCCAACGTCCTGACTTTC; CDR3: CASSSTGSLSGANVLTF
D: .; J: TRBJ2-7; size: .; V: TRBV9; DNA: TGTGCCAGCAGCGTAGGAATGGCTGGTTACGAGCAGTACTTC; CDR3: CASSVGMAGYEQYF
D: .; J: TRBJ2-1; size: .; V: TRBV7-9; DNA: TGTGCCAGCAGTAGCACACGTACCGATGAGCAGTTCTTC; CDR3: CASSSTRTDEQFF
D: TRBD1; J: TRBJ1-6; size: .; V: TRBV9; DNA: TGTGCCAGCAGCTCCCGGACAGGGGAAAGCTCCTATAATTCACCCCTCCACTTT; CDR3: CASSSRTGESSYNSPLHF
D: .; J: TRBJ1-2; size: .; V: TRBV19; DNA: TGTGCCAGTAGTATCCAGTCGACAGTACTTAGGGATTACACCTTC; CDR3: CASSIQSTVLRDYTF
D: TRBD1; J: TRBJ1-5; size: few; V: TRBV6-2/TRBV6-3; DNA: TGTGCCAGCAGTTCCTATATCCGGGACAGGGGTGGCAATCAGCCCCAGCATTTT; CDR3: CASSSYIRDRGGNQPQHF
D: TRBD2; J: TRBJ2-1; size: .; V: TRBV14; DNA: TGTGCCAGCAGCCAAGTAGCGGGGTTGAACAATGAGCAGTTCTTC; CDR3: CASSQVAGLNNEQFF
D: TRBD2; J: TRBJ2-3; size: .; V: TRBV10-1; DNA: TGCGCCAGCAGTCCTCCGACTAGCGGGGAGACAGATACGCAGTATTTT; CDR3: CASSPPTSGETDTQYF